A single T cell receptor beta chain is shown here with its context. The antigen is undetermined. Sorting defined naive CD8 T cells as CD8+CD4-CCR7+CD45RA+. This record belongs to a study of molecular identifiers for immune sequencing clone quantification. Study-wide results and caveats: Clones above 20 RNA copies held over 99% of effector molecules, under 1% in naive cells.

CDR3 length: 14 amino acids. Germline assignment: CDR1 MGHDK and CDR2 SYGVNS. Trimming stripped 3 bases from V and 5 bases from J, with 11 bases between. TCRdb re-derived calls from the PCR reads in MiXCR, one entry per CDR3 protein. The table lists under 600,000 distinct CDR3 sequences, roughly 24% of them singletons. This sequence originates from a human donor in good health. Some libraries in this study had Jurkat cell RNA spiked in. This rearrangement joins TRBV25-1 to TRBJ1-5, with D possibly being TRBD1 (5 bases). What was sequenced was naive CD8+ T cells from blood, with Jurkat cell RNA spiked in. Subset denoted: FACS-sorted CD8+CD4-CCR7+CD45RA+ naive T cells. The CDR3 reads CASSEGGFDQPQHF. Written as DNA, the CDR3 is TGTGCCAGCAGTGAGGGGGGTTTCGATCAGCCCCAGCATTTT. Full variable domain (outside the CDR3, taken from reference TRBV25-1 and TRBJ1-5): EADIYQTPRYLVIGTGKKITLECSQTMGHDKMYWYQQDPGMELHLIHYSYGVNSTEKGDLSSESTVSRIRTEHFPLTLESARPSHTSQYLCASSEGGFDQPQHFGDGTRLSIL.